This T cell receptor beta chain was observed in a study of post-analysis software for immune sequencing data. The CDR3 has 12 amino acids. CDR1 is GTSNPN and CDR2 is SVGIG in the germline V gene (reference sequence). V shed 2 bases, J shed 10 bases, and the junction held 3 bases outside the gene matches. On this clonotype itself: Its target is unknown.

Carried by the TCR beta cDNA libraries were unique molecular identifiers. Around 460,000 cDNA molecules came from around 1 to 9.1 million T cells. TCRdb analysed the PCR reads with MiXCR anew, one entry per CDR3 protein. Of around 250,000 distinct CDR3 sequences listed, roughly a third are singletons. Study-wide findings and caveats: For normalized Chao1 diversity, multiple sclerosis patients scored significantly lower than controls did. Comparison of patients with controls showed 4 to 6 TRBV segments more frequent in patients, TRBV5-6, TRBV5-1 and TRBV20-1 among them.

The sequence was collected from a girl between 10 and 17 years old with multiple sclerosis. Sequenced input: blood. The chain links TRBV30 to TRBJ2-1; 9 bases align to TRBD1. Written as DNA, the CDR3 is TGTGCCTGGAGTAAGGGACAGGGCGAGCAGTTCTTC. Translation gives CAWSKGQGEQFF.